This T cell receptor beta chain was identified during a study of vaccination and CD4 T cells after COVID-19. Germline V CDR1 and CDR2: LGHNA, YSLEER. The CDR3 is 13 residues long, ends included. Documented treatment: 10-day PBMC culture with coronavirus spike peptide pools or control peptides (ViraFEST assay). Cultures of PBMCs, approximately 2 million per well, were set up with 9 to 10 IU/ml IL-2 and 8 to 10 ug/ml peptide pools. Cells received half-medium changes with fresh IL-2 medium on days 3 and 7. Sequence data for DNA of cultured CD4+ T cells were generated by the Oncomine TCR Beta short-read assay. Cultures of CD4+ T cells served as the source for extracting genomic DNA. TCRdb ran MiXCR on the PCR reads and lists one entry per CDR3 protein. The table records about 5,500 distinct CDR3 sequences, about 71% of them present only once. Overall study findings and caveats: A median of approximately 88% of reactive clones, in convalescent patients, became evident only post-vaccination.

Notes on this clonotype: Its antigen is currently unknown. Given the absence of the conserved phenylalanine or tryptophan at the CDR3 end, a read error is likely. The limits of the CDR3 on the DNA are not certain, so only TCRdb's listed CDR3 is given.

This TCR was sampled from a human donor who had recovered from COVID-19. What was sequenced was CD4+ T cells from blood, cultured in vitro. The chain uses TRBV4-3 and TRBJ1-2; the DNA was not used to check the table's D call, TRBD1. The CDR3 region is CASSPGEPLWLHL.